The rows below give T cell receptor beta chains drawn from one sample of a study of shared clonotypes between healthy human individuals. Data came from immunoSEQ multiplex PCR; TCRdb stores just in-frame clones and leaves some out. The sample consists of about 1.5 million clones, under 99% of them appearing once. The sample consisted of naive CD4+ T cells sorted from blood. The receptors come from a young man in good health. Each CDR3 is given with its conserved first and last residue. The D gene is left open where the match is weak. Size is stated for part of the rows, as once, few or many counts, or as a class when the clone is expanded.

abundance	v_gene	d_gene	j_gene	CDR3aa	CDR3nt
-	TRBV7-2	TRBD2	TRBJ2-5	CASSPGLAQETQYF	TGTGCCAGCAGCCCGGGACTAGCGCAAGAGACCCAGTACTTC
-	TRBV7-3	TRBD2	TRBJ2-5	CASSLSVTSGMGYQETQYF	TGTGCCAGCAGCTTAAGTGTGACTAGCGGGATGGGGTACCAAGAGACCCAGTACTTC
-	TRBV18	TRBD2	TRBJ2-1	CASSPRLAGGPYNEQFF	TGTGCCAGCTCACCACGACTAGCGGGAGGGCCCTACAATGAGCAGTTCTTC
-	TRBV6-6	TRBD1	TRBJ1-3	CASSKLQGARGNTIYF	TGTGCCAGCAGTAAACTTCAGGGGGCGCGTGGAAACACCATATATTTT
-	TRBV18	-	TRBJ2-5	CASSPLASPTQETQYF	TGTGCCAGCTCACCACTAGCGTCCCCCACCCAAGAGACCCAGTACTTC
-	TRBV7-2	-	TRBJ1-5	CASSLGGQPQHF	TGTGCCAGCAGCTTGGGGGGACAGCCCCAGCATTTT
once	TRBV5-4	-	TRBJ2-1	CASSQDSNNEQFF	TGTGCCAGCAGTCAGGACAGTAACAATGAGCAGTTCTTC
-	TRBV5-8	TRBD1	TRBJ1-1	CASSLRTGGYTEAFF	TGTGCCAGCAGCTTACGGACAGGGGGATACACTGAAGCTTTCTTT
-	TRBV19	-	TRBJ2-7	CASSISTSYEQYF	TGTGCCAGTAGTATATCGACCTCCTACGAGCAGTACTTC
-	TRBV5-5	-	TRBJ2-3	CASRALDTQYF	TGTGCCAGCAGGGCTTTAGATACGCAGTATTTT
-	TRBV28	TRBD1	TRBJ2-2	CASSFPQGLGTGELFF	TGTGCCAGCAGTTTCCCACAGGGGTTAGGCACCGGGGAGCTGTTTTTT
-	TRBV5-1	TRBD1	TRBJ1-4	CASSGSGTGREKLFF	TGCGCCAGCAGCGGGTCCGGGACAGGGCGGGAAAAACTGTTTTTT
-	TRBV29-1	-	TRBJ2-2	CSVSNLRGPLGTGELFF	TGCAGCGTTTCCAACCTTCGCGGGCCCCTTGGGACCGGGGAGCTGTTTTTT
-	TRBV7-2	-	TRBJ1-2	CASSFLFRGAAYGYTF	TGTGCCAGCAGCTTCCTATTCCGGGGGGCCGCCTATGGCTACACCTTC
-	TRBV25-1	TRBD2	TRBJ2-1	CASSGISGRNDNEQFF	TGTGCCAGCAGCGGCATCAGCGGGAGGAACGACAATGAGCAGTTCTTC
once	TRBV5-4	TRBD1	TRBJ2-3	CASRRQGGADTQYF	TGTGCCAGCAGGAGACAGGGGGGCGCAGATACGCAGTATTTT
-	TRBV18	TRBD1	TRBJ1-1	CASSRETGGWNTEAFF	TGTGCCAGCTCACGGGAGACAGGGGGCTGGAACACTGAAGCTTTCTTT
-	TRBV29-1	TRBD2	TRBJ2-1	CSVARGGSVNEQFF	TGCAGCGTTGCCAGAGGCGGGAGCGTTAATGAGCAGTTCTTC
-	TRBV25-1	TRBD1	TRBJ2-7	CASRATGFNEQYF	TGTGCCAGCAGGGCGACAGGGTTCAACGAGCAGTACTTC
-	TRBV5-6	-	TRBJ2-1	CASSLRGRNEQFF	TGTGCCAGCAGCTTGAGGGGACGCAATGAGCAGTTCTTC